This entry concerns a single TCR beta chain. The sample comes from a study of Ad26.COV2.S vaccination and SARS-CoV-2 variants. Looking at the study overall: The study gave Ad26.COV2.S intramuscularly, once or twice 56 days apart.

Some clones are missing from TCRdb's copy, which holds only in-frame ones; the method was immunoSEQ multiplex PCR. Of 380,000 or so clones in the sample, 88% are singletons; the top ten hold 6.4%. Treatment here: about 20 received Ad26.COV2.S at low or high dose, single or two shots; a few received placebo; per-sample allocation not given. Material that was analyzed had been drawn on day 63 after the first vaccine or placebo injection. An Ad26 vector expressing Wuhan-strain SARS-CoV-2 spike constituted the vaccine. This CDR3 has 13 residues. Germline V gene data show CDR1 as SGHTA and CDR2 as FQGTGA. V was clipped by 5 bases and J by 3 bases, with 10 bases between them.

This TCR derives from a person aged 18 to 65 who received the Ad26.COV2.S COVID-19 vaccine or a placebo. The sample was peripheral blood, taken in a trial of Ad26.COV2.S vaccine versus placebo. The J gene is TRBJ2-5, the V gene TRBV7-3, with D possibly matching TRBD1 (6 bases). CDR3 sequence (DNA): TGTGCCAGCAGCGCCGGGACAAAAGAGACCCAGTACTTC. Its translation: CASSAGTKETQYF.